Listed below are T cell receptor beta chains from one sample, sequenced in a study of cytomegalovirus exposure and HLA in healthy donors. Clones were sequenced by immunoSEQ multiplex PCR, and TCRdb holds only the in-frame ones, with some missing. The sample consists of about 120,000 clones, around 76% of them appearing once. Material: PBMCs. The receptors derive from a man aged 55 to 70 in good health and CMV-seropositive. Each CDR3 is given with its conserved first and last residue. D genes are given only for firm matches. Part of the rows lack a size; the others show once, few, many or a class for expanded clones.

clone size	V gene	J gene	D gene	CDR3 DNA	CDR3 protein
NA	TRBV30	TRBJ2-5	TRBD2	TGTGCCTGGAGACTAGCGGGAGGGCGGGAGACCCAGTACTTC	CAWRLAGGRETQYF
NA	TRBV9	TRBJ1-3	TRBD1	TGTGCCAGCAGCGTAGGCGGGACAGGGACTGGAAACACCATATATTTT	CASSVGGTGTGNTIYF
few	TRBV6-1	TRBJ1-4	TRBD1	TGTGCCAGCAGTGAGGTCACCACAGGGGAAGGACCTGGAAAACTGTTTTTT	CASSEVTTGEGPGKLFF
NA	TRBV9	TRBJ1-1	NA	TGTGCCAGCAGCGCTGGGGGGGATACCAGAGCTTTCTTT	CASSAGGDTRAFF
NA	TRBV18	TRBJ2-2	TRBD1	TGTGCCAGCTCACCGGACAGGGTGGCCGGGGAGCTGTTTTTT	CASSPDRVAGELFF
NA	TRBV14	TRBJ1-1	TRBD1	TGTGCCAGCAGCAGGACAGGGATCGGGCTCACTGAAGCTTTCTTT	CASSRTGIGLTEAFF
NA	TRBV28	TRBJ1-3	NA	TGTGCCAGCAGTTTATTCCCTGTGGGGGGATCAGGAAACACCATATATTTT	CASSLFPVGGSGNTIYF
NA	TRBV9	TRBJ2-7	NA	TGTGCCAGCAGCGCCTCGCGAACCTACGAGCAGTACTTC	CASSASRTYEQYF
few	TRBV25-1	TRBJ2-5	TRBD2	TGTGCCAGCAGTGATTTCTTGGGAGGGAGTGAGACCCAGTACTTC	CASSDFLGGSETQYF
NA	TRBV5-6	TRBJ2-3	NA	TGTGCCAGCAGCTTGTACAGGGACCGTTCAGATACGCAGTATTTT	CASSLYRDRSDTQYF
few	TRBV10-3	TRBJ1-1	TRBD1	TGTGCCATCAGTGAAGGTGGAGACAGGGGGCCGCACACTGAAGCTTTCTTT	CAISEGGDRGPHTEAFF
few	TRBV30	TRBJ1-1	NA	TGTGCCTGGAGTGGGGGTAGGGGAGGCACTGAAGCTTTCTTT	CAWSGGRGGTEAFF
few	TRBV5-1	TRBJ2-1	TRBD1	TGCGCCACCAGGGGGAGCGGAGACCACAATGAGCAGTTCTTC	CATRGSGDHNEQFF
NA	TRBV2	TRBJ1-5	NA	TGTGCCAGCTATCCAGGGGAAGGTAGCAATCAGCCCCAGCATTTT	CASYPGEGSNQPQHF
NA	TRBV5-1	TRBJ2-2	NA	TGCGCCAGCAGCCTCGGGCAGGGGCCCGACACCGGGGAGCTGTTTTTT	CASSLGQGPDTGELFF
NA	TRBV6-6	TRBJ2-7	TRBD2	TGTGCCAGCAGTTGGACTAGCGGGGGGTCCTCCTACGAGCAGTACTTC	CASSWTSGGSSYEQYF
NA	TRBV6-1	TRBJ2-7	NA	TGTGCCAGCAGTGAACAGGACAGAGGGCCCTACGAGCAGTACTTC	CASSEQDRGPYEQYF
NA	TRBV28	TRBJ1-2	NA	TGTGCCAGCGGATCACAGGGATACCCCCATGGCTACACCTTC	CASGSQGYPHGYTF
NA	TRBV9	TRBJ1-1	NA	TGTGCCAGCAGCGTGACGGGGGGGGTGGCGGACACTGAAGCTTTCTTT	CASSVTGGVADTEAFF
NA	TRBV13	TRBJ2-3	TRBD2	TGTGCCAGCAGCTCCAGGGGTAGCGGGGGGTCCCTGGATACGCAGTATTTT	CASSSRGSGGSLDTQYF
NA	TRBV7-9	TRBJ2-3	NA	TGTGCCAGCAGCCAAGGGACGGGACTCCCGGTTTGGGATACGCAGTATTTT	CASSQGTGLPVWDTQYF
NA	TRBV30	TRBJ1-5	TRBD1	TGTGCCTGGAGGGATCAGGGGGCCCTGGGGCCCCAGCATTTT	CAWRDQGALGPQHF
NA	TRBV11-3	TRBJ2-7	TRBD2	TGTGCCAGCAGCTTTAGCGGGGGGACCTACGAGCAGTACTTC	CASSFSGGTYEQYF
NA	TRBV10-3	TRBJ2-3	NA	TGTGCCATCAGTGACCCCGCGTCTAACACAGATACGCAGTATTTT	CAISDPASNTDTQYF
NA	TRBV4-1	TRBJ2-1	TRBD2	TGCGCCAGCAGCCAAGTGCTAGCGGGAGGGGAGCAGTTCTTC	CASSQVLAGGEQFF
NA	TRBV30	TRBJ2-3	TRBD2	TGTGCCTGGAGCGACGGACTAGCGGGAGCCACAGATACGCAGTATTTT	CAWSDGLAGATDTQYF
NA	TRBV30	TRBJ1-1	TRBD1	TGTGCCTGGAGTGAACAGGGGGCTGGAGCTTTCTTT	CAWSEQGAGAFF
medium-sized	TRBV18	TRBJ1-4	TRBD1	TGTGCCAGCTCTCCACCCGACAGGGTCGGCGAAAAACTGTTTTTT	CASSPPDRVGEKLFF
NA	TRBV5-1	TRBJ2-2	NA	TGCGCCAGCAGTCTGCTAGTGAACACCGGGGAGCTGTTTTTT	CASSLLVNTGELFF
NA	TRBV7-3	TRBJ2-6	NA	TGTGCCAGCAGCCCTACAGGGAGGGGGATCTCTGGGGCCAACGTCCTGACTTTC	CASSPTGRGISGANVLTF
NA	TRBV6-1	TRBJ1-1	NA	TGTGCCAGCAGTGAGCGACAGGACACTGAAGCTTTCTTT	CASSERQDTEAFF